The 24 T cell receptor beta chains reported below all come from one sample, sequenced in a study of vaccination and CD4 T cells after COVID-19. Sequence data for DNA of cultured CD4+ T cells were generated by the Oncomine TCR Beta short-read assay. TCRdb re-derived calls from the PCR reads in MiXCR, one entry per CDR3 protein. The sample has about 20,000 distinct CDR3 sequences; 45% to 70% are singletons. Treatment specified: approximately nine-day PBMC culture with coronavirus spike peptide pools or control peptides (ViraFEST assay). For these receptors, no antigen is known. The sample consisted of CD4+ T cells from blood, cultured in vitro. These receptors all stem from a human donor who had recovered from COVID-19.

CDR3 nucleotides: TGCAGTGCCTCTCCTAGCGGGGGGTACCAAGAGACCCAGTACTTC. Translating it yields CSASPSGGYQETQYF. This chain uses TRBV20-1 with TRBJ2-5; 11 bases map to TRBD2. After removal of 6 bases from V and 0 bases from J, the junction contained 6 bases not matched to a gene. The germline CDR1 and CDR2 sequences are DFQATT and SNEGSKA (reference sequence). The CDR3 is 15 amino acids.

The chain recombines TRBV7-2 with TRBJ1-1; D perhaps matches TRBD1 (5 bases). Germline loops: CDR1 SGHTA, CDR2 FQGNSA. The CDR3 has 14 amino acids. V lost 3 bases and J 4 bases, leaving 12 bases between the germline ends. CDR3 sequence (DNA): TGTGCCAGCAGCTTTAAGGGGCTTGGCACTGAAGCTTTCTTT. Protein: CASSFKGLGTEAFF. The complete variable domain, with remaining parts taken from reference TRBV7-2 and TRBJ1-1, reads GAGVSQSPSNKVTEKGKDVELRCDPISGHTALYWYRQSLGQGLEFLIYFQGNSAPDKSGLPSDRFSAERTGGSVSTLTIQRTQQEDSAVYLCASSFKGLGTEAFFGQGTRLTVV.

CDR3 sequence reads: CASSFGQGRTGNTIYF. The CDR3 DNA sequence: TGTGCCAGCAGTTTCGGGCAGGGAAGGACTGGAAACACCATATATTTT. The V gene is TRBV12-3 or TRBV12-4, the J gene TRBJ1-3; D is possibly TRBD1 (5 bases). The CDR3 loop spans 16 amino acids. V dropped 3 bases and J dropped 2 bases, with 14 bases sitting between them.

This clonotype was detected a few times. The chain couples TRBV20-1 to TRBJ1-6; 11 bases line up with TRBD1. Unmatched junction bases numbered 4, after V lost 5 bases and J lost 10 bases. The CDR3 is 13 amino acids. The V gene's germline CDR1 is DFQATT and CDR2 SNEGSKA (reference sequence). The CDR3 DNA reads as TGCAGTGCTCCGGGACAGGGGGAATCACCCCTCCACTTT. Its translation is CSAPGQGESPLHF.

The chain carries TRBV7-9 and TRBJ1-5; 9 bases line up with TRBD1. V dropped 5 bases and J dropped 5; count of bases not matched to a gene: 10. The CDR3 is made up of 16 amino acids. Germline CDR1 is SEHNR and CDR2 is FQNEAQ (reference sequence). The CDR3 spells CASSSPGTGLYQPQHF. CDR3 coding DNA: TGTGCCAGCAGCAGTCCCGGGACAGGGCTTTATCAGCCCCAGCATTTT.

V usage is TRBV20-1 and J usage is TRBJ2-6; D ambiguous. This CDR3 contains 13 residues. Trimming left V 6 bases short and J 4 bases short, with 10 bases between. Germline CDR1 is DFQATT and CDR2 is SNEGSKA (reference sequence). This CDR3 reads CSALLEGANVLTF. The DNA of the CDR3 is TGCAGTGCGCTTCTGGAGGGGGCCAACGTCCTGACTTTC.

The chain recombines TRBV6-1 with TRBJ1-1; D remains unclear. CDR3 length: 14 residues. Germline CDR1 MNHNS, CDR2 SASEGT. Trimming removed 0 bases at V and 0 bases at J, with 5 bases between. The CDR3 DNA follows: TGTGCCAGCAGTGAAGCAGGGATGAACACTGAAGCTTTCTTT. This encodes CASSEAGMNTEAFF.

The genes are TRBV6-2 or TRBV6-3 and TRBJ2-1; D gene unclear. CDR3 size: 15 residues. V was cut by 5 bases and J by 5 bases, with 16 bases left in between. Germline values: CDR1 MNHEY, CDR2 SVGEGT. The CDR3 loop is CASSDIYSRNNEQFF. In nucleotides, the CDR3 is TGTGCCAGCAGTGATATATACTCTCGGAACAATGAGCAGTTCTTC.

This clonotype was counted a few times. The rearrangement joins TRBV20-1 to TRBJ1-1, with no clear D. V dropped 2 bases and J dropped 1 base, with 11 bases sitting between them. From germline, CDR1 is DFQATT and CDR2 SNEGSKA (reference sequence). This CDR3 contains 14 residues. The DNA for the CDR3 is TGCAGTGCTAGAAATGGAGGGTGGAACACTGAAGCTTTCTTT. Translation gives CSARNGGWNTEAFF.

CDR3 DNA sequence: TGTGCCAGCAGTTACCCGGACCAGGGACAGAGCTACGAGCAGTACTTC. Translated: CASSYPDQGQSYEQYF. V usage is TRBV6-5 and J usage is TRBJ2-7, with 7 bases lining up with TRBD1. The CDR3 length is 16 residues. J gave up 3 bases and V 2 bases, and 10 bases lay outside the gene matches. Germline-derived CDR1 and CDR2 are MNHEY and SVGAGI.

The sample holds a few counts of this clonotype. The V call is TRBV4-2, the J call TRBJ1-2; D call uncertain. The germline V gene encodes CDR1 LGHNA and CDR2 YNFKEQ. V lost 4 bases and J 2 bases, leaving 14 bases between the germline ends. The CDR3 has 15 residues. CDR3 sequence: CASSPLAEGNYGYTF. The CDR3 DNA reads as TGTGCCAGCAGCCCTTTGGCCGAAGGGAACTATGGCTACACCTTC.

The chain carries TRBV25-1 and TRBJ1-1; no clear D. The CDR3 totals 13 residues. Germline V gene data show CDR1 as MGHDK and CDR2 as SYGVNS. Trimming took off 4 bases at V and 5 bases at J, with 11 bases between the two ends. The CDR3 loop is CASSGGPWTEAFF. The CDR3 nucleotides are TGTGCCAGCAGTGGAGGCCCTTGGACTGAAGCTTTCTTT.

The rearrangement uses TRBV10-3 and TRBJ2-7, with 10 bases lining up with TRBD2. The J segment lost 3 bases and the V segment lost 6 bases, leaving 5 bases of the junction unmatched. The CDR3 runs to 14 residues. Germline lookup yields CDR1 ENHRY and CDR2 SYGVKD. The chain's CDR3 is CAIRIAGGNYEQYF. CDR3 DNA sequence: TGTGCCATCAGGATAGCGGGAGGCAACTACGAGCAGTACTTC.

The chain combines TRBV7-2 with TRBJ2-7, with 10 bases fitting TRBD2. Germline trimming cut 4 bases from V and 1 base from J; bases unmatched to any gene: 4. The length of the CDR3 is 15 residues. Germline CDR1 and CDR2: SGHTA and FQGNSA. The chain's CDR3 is CTSSWRTSGSYEQYF. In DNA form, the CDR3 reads TGTACCAGCAGCTGGAGGACTAGCGGATCCTACGAGCAGTACTTC.

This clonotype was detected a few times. The CDR3 sequence is CASSLTAGNTEAFF. The CDR3 DNA reads TGTGCCAGCAGCTTAACGGCAGGGAACACTGAAGCTTTCTTT. V is TRBV7-3 and J is TRBJ1-1; D is uncertain. The CDR3 length is 14 residues. Per germline, CDR1 SGHTA and CDR2 FQGTGA. V was pared by 0 bases and J by 1 base, with 6 bases between.

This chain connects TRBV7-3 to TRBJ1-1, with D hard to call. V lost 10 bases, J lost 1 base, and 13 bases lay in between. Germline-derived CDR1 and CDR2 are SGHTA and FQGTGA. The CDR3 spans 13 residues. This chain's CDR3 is CATKPGPNTEAFF. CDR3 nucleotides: TGTGCCACCAAACCTGGGCCGAACACTGAAGCTTTCTTT.

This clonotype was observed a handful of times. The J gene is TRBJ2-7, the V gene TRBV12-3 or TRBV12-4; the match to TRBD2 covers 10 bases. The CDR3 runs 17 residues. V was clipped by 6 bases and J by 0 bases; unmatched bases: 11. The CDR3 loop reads CASRPGLAVDSSYEQYF. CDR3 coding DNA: TGTGCCAGCAGGCCCGGACTAGCGGTCGATAGCTCCTACGAGCAGTACTTC.

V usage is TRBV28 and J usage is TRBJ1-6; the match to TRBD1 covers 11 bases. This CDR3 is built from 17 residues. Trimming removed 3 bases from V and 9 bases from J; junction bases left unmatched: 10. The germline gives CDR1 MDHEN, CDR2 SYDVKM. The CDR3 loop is CASSFPRVGTGGSPLHF. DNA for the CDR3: TGTGCCAGCAGTTTTCCTAGGGTCGGGACAGGGGGTTCACCCCTCCACTTT.

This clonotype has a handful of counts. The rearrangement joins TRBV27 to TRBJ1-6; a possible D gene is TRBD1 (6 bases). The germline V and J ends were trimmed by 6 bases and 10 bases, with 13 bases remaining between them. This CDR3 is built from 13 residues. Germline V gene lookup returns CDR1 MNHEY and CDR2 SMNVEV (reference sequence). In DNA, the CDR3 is TGTGCCAGCAGCTACAGGGTTGACTCACCCCTCCACTTT. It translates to CASSYRVDSPLHF.

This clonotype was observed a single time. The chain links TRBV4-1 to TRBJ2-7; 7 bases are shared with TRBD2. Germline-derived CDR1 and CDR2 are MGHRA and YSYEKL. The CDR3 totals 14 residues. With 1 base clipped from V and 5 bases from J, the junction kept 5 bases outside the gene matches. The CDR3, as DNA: TGCGCCAGCAGCCAAGCGGGGGGAACGAACGAGCAGTACTTC. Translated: CASSQAGGTNEQYF.

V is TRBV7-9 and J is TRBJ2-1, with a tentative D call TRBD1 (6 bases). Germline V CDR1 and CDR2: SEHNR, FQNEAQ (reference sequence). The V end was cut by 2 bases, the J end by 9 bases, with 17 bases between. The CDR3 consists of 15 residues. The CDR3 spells CASSLRGSQGREQFF. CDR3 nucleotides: TGTGCCAGCAGCTTACGAGGGTCGCAGGGGCGTGAGCAGTTCTTC.

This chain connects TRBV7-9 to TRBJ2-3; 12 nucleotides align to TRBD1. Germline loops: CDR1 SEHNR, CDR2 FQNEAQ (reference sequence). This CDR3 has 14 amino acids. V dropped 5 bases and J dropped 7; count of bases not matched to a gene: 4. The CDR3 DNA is TGTGCCAGCAGCAGGGGACAGGGGGCTAATACGCAGTATTTT. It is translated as CASSRGQGANTQYF.

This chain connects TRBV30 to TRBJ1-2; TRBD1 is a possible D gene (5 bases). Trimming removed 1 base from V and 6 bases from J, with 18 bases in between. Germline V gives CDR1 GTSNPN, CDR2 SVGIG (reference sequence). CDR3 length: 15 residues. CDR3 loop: CAWSAQVFLGDGYTF. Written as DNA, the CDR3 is TGTGCCTGGAGTGCACAGGTCTTCTTGGGAGATGGCTACACCTTC.

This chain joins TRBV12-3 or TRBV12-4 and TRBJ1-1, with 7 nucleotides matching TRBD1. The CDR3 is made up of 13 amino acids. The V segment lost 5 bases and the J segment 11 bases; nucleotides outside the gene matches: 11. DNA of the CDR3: TGTGCCAGCAGTCGCCCGGACAGGAGGAGGGCTTTCTTT. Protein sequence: CASSRPDRRRAFF.